The 7 T cell receptor beta chains below were found in one sample sequenced in a study of beta chain features in type 1 diabetes (dated by TCRdb to the late 2010s). The library relied on the immunoSEQ multiplex PCR assay. All of the isolated RNA was reverse transcribed with the High Capacity cDNA Reverse Transcription Kit, so expressed TCRB transcripts were sequenced. The immuneACCESS repertoire file appears here via TCRdb, limited to in-frame rearrangements. These files lack a portion of the clones; in checked studies, under half of the deficit traces to unresolved V genes, and the cause of the others is not known. Recorded for this sample are roughly 24,000 clones; roughly 66% of them occurred a single time. Roughly 4.2% of the sample belongs to the ten largest clones. Paper-wide results and their limitations: In all four CD4+ subsets, TCRB CDR3 length was moderately but significantly shorter in type 1 diabetes patients.

Antigen specificity for these receptors is unknown. Sequencing was done on a sample of Tregs from blood. Reading the label with the study, this specimen's cell subset or site is: regulatory CD4+ T cells. Receptors originate from a man between 18 and 35 years old with type 1 diabetes.

The V and J genes are TRBV5-6 and TRBJ2-5; a weak D match, TRBD2 (5 bases). Germline values: CDR1 SGHDT, CDR2 YYEEEE. The CDR3 length is 14 residues. V gave up 6 bases and J gave up 1 base, with 13 bases separating them. The CDR3 loop reads CASKALSGQETQYF. The CDR3, as DNA: TGTGCCAGCAAGGCCCTGAGCGGCCAAGAGACCCAGTACTTC.

The CDR3 sequence is CASSLLTGINTEAFF. The DNA of the CDR3 is TGTGCCAGCAGTTTGTTGACAGGGATTAACACTGAAGCTTTCTTT. This chain joins TRBV28 and TRBJ1-1; 7 positions agree with TRBD1. The germline CDR1 and CDR2 sequences are MDHEN and SYDVKM. V lost 3 bases to trimming and J lost 2 bases; unmatched junction nucleotides: 6. This CDR3 is built from 15 residues.

The rearrangement uses TRBV7-2 and TRBJ2-6; D not resolved. Trimming took 5 bases from V and 9 from J, leaving 11 bases between them. This CDR3 spans 13 amino acids. Germline CDR1 and CDR2: SGHTA and FQGNSA. CDR3 residues: CASSVTGLNVLTF. CDR3 bases: TGTGCCAGCAGCGTTACGGGTCTCAACGTCCTGACTTTC.

This clone has more than one count but fewer than ten. This chain connects TRBV28 to TRBJ2-2; 8 bases map to TRBD1. This CDR3 comprises 14 residues. The germline V gene encodes CDR1 MDHEN and CDR2 SYDVKM. Trimming removed 5 bases from V and 7 bases from J; junction bases left unmatched: 6. The CDR3: CASSQDRAGGELFF. CDR3 in DNA: TGTGCCAGCAGTCAGGACAGGGCCGGCGGGGAGCTGTTTTTT.

In this sample, this clone turned up a few times. J is TRBJ2-1 and V is TRBV4-1; 14 positions agree with TRBD2. The CDR3 loop spans 18 amino acids. V was pared by 2 bases and J by 7 bases, with 10 bases of the junction left unmatched. Germline V gene sequence: CDR1 MGHRA, CDR2 YSYEKL. Here the CDR3 reads CASSQIRGLAGDENEQFF. The CDR3 DNA follows: TGCGCCAGCAGCCAAATTAGGGGACTAGCGGGAGACGAAAATGAGCAGTTCTTC.

The genes are TRBV9 and TRBJ1-1; 7 bases match TRBD1. V gave up 3 bases and J gave up 4 bases; unmatched junction bases: 0. Germline V lookup: CDR1 SGDLS, CDR2 YYNGEE. The CDR3 is 12 amino acids. CDR3: CASSGQGTEAFF. The CDR3 coding sequence is TGTGCCAGCAGCGGACAGGGCACTGAAGCTTTCTTT.

The chain combines TRBV6-1 with TRBJ2-3; D unclear. Germline lookup yields CDR1 MNHNS and CDR2 SASEGT. V gave up 7 bases and J gave up 3 bases, with 11 bases separating them. This CDR3 comprises 13 residues. This chain's CDR3 is CASTHRNTDTQYF. The CDR3 DNA follows: TGTGCCAGCACCCACAGAAATACAGATACGCAGTATTTT.